This is a list of T cell receptor beta chains from one sample in a study of blood T cell repertoires in COVID-19. The data were produced by immunoSEQ multiplex PCR, yet TCRdb's version contains in-frame clones alone and is incomplete. The sample lists a few hundred thousand clones, approximately 87% occurring once. What was sequenced was peripheral blood. The receptors were gathered from a man between 60 and 70 years old with acute or convalescent COVID-19. CDR3s include the opening cysteine and the closing phenylalanine or tryptophan. Each record gives: clone size, D gene, J gene, V gene, CDR3 DNA, CDR3 protein. A D gene is named only where the DNA matches it firmly. Where a row states a size, it is once, few, many or the class of an expanded clone; other rows omit it.

clone size: -; D gene: TRBD1; J gene: TRBJ1-1; V gene: TRBV4-3; CDR3 DNA: TGCGCCAGCAGCCGCGGGACAGCCGAAGCTTTCTTT; CDR3 protein: CASSRGTAEAFF
clone size: -; D gene: -; J gene: TRBJ1-4; V gene: TRBV19; CDR3 DNA: TGTGCCAGTAGTTCTCGACAGCCCGAACTAAGTGAAAAACTGTTTTTT; CDR3 protein: CASSSRQPELSEKLFF
clone size: -; D gene: TRBD1; J gene: TRBJ2-2; V gene: TRBV11-3; CDR3 DNA: TGTGCCGGCAGCCCAGGGACAGGGGCTAACACCGGGGAGCTGTTTTTT; CDR3 protein: CAGSPGTGANTGELFF
clone size: once; D gene: -; J gene: TRBJ1-6; V gene: TRBV5-1; CDR3 DNA: TGCGCCAGCAGCCCGGGGGGGGGTTTAAATTCACCCCTCCACTTT; CDR3 protein: CASSPGGGLNSPLHF
clone size: -; D gene: -; J gene: TRBJ2-1; V gene: TRBV12-3/TRBV12-4; CDR3 DNA: TGTGCCAGCAGTTATGGGACAAATGAGCAGTTCTTC; CDR3 protein: CASSYGTNEQFF
clone size: -; D gene: -; J gene: TRBJ1-1; V gene: TRBV2; CDR3 DNA: TGTGCCAGCAAGGAGGGGAACACTGAAGCTTTCTTT; CDR3 protein: CASKEGNTEAFF
clone size: many; D gene: TRBD2; J gene: TRBJ2-2; V gene: TRBV12-5; CDR3 DNA: TGTGCTAGTGGTTTGGTCGGGACTAGCGGGAATCTGGGGGAGCTGTTTTTT; CDR3 protein: CASGLVGTSGNLGELFF
clone size: -; D gene: TRBD1; J gene: TRBJ1-4; V gene: TRBV6-6; CDR3 DNA: TGTGCCAGCAGCTGGGGACAGACTAATGAAAAACTGTTTTTT; CDR3 protein: CASSWGQTNEKLFF
clone size: -; D gene: -; J gene: TRBJ1-3; V gene: TRBV28; CDR3 DNA: TGTGCCAGCAGTTATAGCAGGGTGTCTTTGGCCATATATTTT; CDR3 protein: CASSYSRVSLAIYF
clone size: -; D gene: -; J gene: TRBJ2-6; V gene: TRBV5-1; CDR3 DNA: TGCGCCAGCAGCTTGGATTATTTAGTCTCTGGGGCCAACGTCCTGACTTTC; CDR3 protein: CASSLDYLVSGANVLTF
clone size: -; D gene: -; J gene: TRBJ1-5; V gene: TRBV30; CDR3 DNA: TGTGCCTGGAGTGCGGACTTCAATCAGCCCCAGCATTTT; CDR3 protein: CAWSADFNQPQHF
clone size: -; D gene: TRBD1; J gene: TRBJ1-1; V gene: TRBV5-4; CDR3 DNA: TGTGCCAGCAGGTCCCGGGACAGGGGATACCTGAACACTGAAGCTTTCTTT; CDR3 protein: CASRSRDRGYLNTEAFF
clone size: -; D gene: -; J gene: TRBJ2-3; V gene: TRBV9; CDR3 DNA: TGTGCCAGCAGCGGGACGTGGGGCTCCGGCACAGATACGCAGTATTTT; CDR3 protein: CASSGTWGSGTDTQYF
clone size: -; D gene: -; J gene: TRBJ1-2; V gene: TRBV29-1; CDR3 DNA: TGCAGCGCCGGGGGGGGCAACTATGGCTACACCTTC; CDR3 protein: CSAGGGNYGYTF
clone size: -; D gene: TRBD2; J gene: TRBJ2-5; V gene: TRBV28; CDR3 DNA: TGTGCCAGCAAATATACCAGCGGGAGGGCCGAAGAGACCCAGTACTTC; CDR3 protein: CASKYTSGRAEETQYF
clone size: -; D gene: -; J gene: TRBJ2-3; V gene: TRBV19; CDR3 DNA: TGTGCCAGTAGTCTTACAGGGTCTCGCACAGATACGCAGTATTTT; CDR3 protein: CASSLTGSRTDTQYF
clone size: -; D gene: -; J gene: TRBJ1-2; V gene: TRBV7-8; CDR3 DNA: TGTGCCAGCAGCCAAACAGTGAACTATGGCTACACCTTC; CDR3 protein: CASSQTVNYGYTF
clone size: -; D gene: -; J gene: TRBJ2-2; V gene: TRBV27; CDR3 DNA: TGTGCCAGCAGTTTTAACAGCGGGGAGCTGTTTTTT; CDR3 protein: CASSFNSGELFF
clone size: -; D gene: TRBD1; J gene: TRBJ2-7; V gene: TRBV6-2/TRBV6-3; CDR3 DNA: TGTGCCAGCAGTTGGTACAGGGGTTACGAGCAGTACTTC; CDR3 protein: CASSWYRGYEQYF
clone size: -; D gene: -; J gene: TRBJ1-2; V gene: TRBV6-6; CDR3 DNA: TGTGCCAGCAGTCTGGAGGGATTTAGTGGCTACACCTTC; CDR3 protein: CASSLEGFSGYTF
clone size: -; D gene: -; J gene: TRBJ1-1; V gene: TRBV7-2; CDR3 DNA: TGTGCCAGCAGCTCCCGGGACACGATGAACACTGAAGCTTTCTTT; CDR3 protein: CASSSRDTMNTEAFF
clone size: -; D gene: -; J gene: TRBJ1-2; V gene: TRBV6-2/TRBV6-3; CDR3 DNA: TGTGCCAGCAGTACACGCCCCGACAGCTCCTATGGCTACACCTTC; CDR3 protein: CASSTRPDSSYGYTF
clone size: once; D gene: -; J gene: TRBJ2-3; V gene: TRBV28; CDR3 DNA: TGTGCCAGCAGCCAATATTCCCGACTAGGGACTAGCACAGATACGCAGTATTTT; CDR3 protein: CASSQYSRLGTSTDTQYF
clone size: once; D gene: TRBD2; J gene: TRBJ2-5; V gene: TRBV7-2; CDR3 DNA: TGTGCCAGCAGCTTAAATCCAGCGGGAGTGGAGACCCAGTACTTC; CDR3 protein: CASSLNPAGVETQYF
clone size: once; D gene: -; J gene: TRBJ1-6; V gene: TRBV20-1; CDR3 DNA: TGCAGTGCTAGTGATCAGTCACCCCTCCACTTT; CDR3 protein: CSASDQSPLHF
clone size: -; D gene: TRBD1; J gene: TRBJ1-1; V gene: TRBV6-5; CDR3 DNA: TGTGCCAGCAGTTACACAGGGACAGGGTTGAGCACTGAAGCTTTCTTT; CDR3 protein: CASSYTGTGLSTEAFF
clone size: -; D gene: TRBD1; J gene: TRBJ2-1; V gene: TRBV4-3; CDR3 DNA: TGCGCCAGCAGCCAGCGTTGGGACAGGAGCTACAATGAGCAGTTCTTC; CDR3 protein: CASSQRWDRSYNEQFF
clone size: -; D gene: TRBD2; J gene: TRBJ2-7; V gene: TRBV27; CDR3 DNA: TGTGCCAGCAGGGCGGGGACTAGCGTCTACGAGCAGTACTTC; CDR3 protein: CASRAGTSVYEQYF
clone size: -; D gene: -; J gene: TRBJ2-1; V gene: TRBV24-1; CDR3 DNA: TGTGCCACCAGTACGGGACACTACAATGAGCAGTTCTTC; CDR3 protein: CATSTGHYNEQFF
clone size: -; D gene: TRBD2; J gene: TRBJ2-7; V gene: TRBV7-3; CDR3 DNA: TGTGCCAGCAGCTTGATAGCGGGACAGCAGTACTTC; CDR3 protein: CASSLIAGQQYF
clone size: -; D gene: TRBD2; J gene: TRBJ2-5; V gene: TRBV7-9; CDR3 DNA: TGTGCCAGCAGCGACCCTAGCGGGAGGGCGGACGAGACCCAGTACTTC; CDR3 protein: CASSDPSGRADETQYF